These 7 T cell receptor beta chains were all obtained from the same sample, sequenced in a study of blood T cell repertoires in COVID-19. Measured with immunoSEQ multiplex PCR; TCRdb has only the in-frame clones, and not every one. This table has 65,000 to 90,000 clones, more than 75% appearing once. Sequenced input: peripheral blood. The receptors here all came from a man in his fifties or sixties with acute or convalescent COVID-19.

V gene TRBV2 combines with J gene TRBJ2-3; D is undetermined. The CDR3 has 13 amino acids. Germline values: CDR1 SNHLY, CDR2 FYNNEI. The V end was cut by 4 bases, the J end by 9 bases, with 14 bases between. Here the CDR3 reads CASSVSVPSTQYF. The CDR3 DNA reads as TGTGCCAGCAGTGTGTCCGTCCCGTCCACGCAGTATTTT.

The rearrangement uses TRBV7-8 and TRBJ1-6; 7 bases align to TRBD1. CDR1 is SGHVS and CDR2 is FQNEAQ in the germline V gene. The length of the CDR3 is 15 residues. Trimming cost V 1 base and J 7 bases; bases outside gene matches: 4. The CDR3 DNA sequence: TGTGCCAGCAGCTTAGTGGGACAGACAAATTCACCCCTCCACTTT. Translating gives CASSLVGQTNSPLHF.

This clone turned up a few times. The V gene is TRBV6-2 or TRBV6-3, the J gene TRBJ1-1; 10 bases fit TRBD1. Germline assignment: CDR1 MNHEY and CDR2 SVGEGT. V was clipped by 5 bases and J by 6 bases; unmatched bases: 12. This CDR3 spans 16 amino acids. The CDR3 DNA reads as TGTGCCAGCAGTCAACAGGGAGGACAGGGGGTGGCTGAAGCTTTCTTT. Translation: CASSQQGGQGVAEAFF.

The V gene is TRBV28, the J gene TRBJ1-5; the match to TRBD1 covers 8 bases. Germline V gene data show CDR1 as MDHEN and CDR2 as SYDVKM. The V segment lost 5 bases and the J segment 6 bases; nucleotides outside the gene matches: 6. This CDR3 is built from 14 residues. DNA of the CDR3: TGTGCCAGCAGTGGGGGCACAGGGGGTCAGCCCCAGCATTTT. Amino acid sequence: CASSGGTGGQPQHF. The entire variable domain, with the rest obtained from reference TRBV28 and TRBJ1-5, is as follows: DVKVTQSSRYLVKRTGEKVFLECVQDMDHENMFWYRQDPGLGLRLIYFSYDVKMKEKGDIPEGYSVSREKKERFSLILESASTNQTSMYLCASSGGTGGQPQHFGDGTRLSIL.

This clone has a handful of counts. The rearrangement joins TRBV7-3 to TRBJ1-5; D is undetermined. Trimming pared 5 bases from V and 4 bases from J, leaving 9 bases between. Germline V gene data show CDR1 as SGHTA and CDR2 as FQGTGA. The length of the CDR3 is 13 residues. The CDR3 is CASSEGPNQPQHF. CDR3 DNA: TGTGCCAGCAGCGAGGGCCCTAATCAGCCCCAGCATTTT.

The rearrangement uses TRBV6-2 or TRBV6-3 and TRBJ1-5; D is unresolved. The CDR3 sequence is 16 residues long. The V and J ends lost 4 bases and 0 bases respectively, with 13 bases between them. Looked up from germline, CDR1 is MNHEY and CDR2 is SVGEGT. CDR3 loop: CASSSRRQDSNQPQHF. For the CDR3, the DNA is TGTGCCAGCAGTTCCAGGAGGCAGGATAGCAATCAGCCCCAGCATTTT.

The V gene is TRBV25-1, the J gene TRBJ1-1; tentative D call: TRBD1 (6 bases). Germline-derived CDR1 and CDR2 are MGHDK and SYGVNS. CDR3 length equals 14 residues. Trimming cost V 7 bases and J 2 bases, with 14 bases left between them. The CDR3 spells CASTGGDTNTEAFF. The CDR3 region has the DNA TGTGCCAGCACTGGGGGGGACACTAACACTGAAGCTTTCTTT.